Presented here are 31 T cell receptor beta chains from one specimen sequenced in a study of human T cells and chemical hapten exposure. Time point in this sample: pre-sensitization, week 0. Regarding treatment: therapeutic diphenylcyclopropenone sensitization with weekly scalp DPC. TCRdb processed the RACE reads anew with MiXCR; each CDR3 protein has one entry. The sample consists of about 98,000 distinct CDR3 sequences, about 10% of them appearing once. The sequencing used whole blood, collected in connection with sensitization to the hapten diphenylcyclopropenone (DPC). Receptor source: a woman aged 60-70 years with alopecia areata. Some clones in this sample may be carry-over from other donors' samples.

This clonotype was counted ten times or more. This chain connects TRBV27 to TRBJ2-7, with 10 bases aligning to TRBD2. CDR1 and CDR2 from the germline V gene are MNHEY and SMNVEV (reference sequence). This CDR3 has 15 amino acids. V dropped 5 bases and J dropped 9; count of bases not matched to a gene: 13. The CDR3 DNA sequence: TGTGCCAGCAGTCTGTGGACTAGCGGAGACCGTCGGCAGTACTTC. Translated: CASSLWTSGDRRQYF.

This clonotype was counted many times. This chain joins TRBV2 and TRBJ2-3; D may be TRBD1 (6 bases). The CDR3 spans 14 residues. V lost 2 bases and J 6 bases, leaving 12 bases between the germline ends. Germline V CDR1 and CDR2: SNHLY, FYNNEI. CDR3 sequence: CASSEQGTSDTQYF. CDR3 bases: TGTGCCAGCAGTGAACAGGGGACAAGCGATACGCAGTATTTT.

In its sample, this clonotype was seen many times. CDR3 in DNA: TGTGCCAGCAGCCAAGGGGGCGGTTCTGGCTACACCTTC. This translates into CASSQGGGSGYTF. This sequence joins TRBV3-1 and TRBJ1-2; D might be TRBD1 (5 bases). V was pared by 1 base and J by 7 bases, with 10 bases between. The V gene's germline CDR1 is LGHDT and CDR2 YNNKEL (reference sequence). The CDR3 is 13 amino acids.

This clonotype was seen repeatedly, ten times or more. The CDR3 here is CASSLALTGITEAFF. The CDR3 region has the DNA TGTGCCAGCAGTTTAGCCTTGACAGGGATCACTGAAGCTTTCTTT. The chain has TRBV12-3 or TRBV12-4 and TRBJ1-1; 7 nucleotides align to TRBD1. Losses at the gene ends were 0 bases for V and 4 bases for J; bases not matched to a gene: 5. CDR3 length: 15 amino acids.

This clonotype came up a few times. This chain connects TRBV11-3 to TRBJ2-1; 8 bases line up with TRBD1. Germline trimming cut 3 bases from V and 3 bases from J; bases unmatched to any gene: 4. The CDR3 contains 15 residues. CDR1 is SGHNT, CDR2 YENEEA, per germline. The CDR3 sequence is CASSFLTGVYNEQFF. The CDR3 bases are TGTGCCAGCAGCTTTCTGACAGGGGTCTACAATGAGCAGTTCTTC.

The sample holds a few counts of this clonotype. The J gene is TRBJ1-5, the V gene TRBV27; 10 nucleotides agree with TRBD1. The V gene's germline CDR1 is MNHEY and CDR2 SMNVEV (reference sequence). This CDR3 is 14 amino acids long. The ends lost 6 bases at V and 4 bases at J; junction bases unmatched: 3. The CDR3 DNA reads TGTGCCAGCAGACCGGGACAGGGGAATCAGCCCCAGCATTTT. It translates to CASRPGQGNQPQHF.

In this sample, this clonotype turned up many times. The chain joins TRBV2 to TRBJ1-1; D is uncertain. This CDR3 has 12 residues. V was shortened by 11 bases and J by 4 bases, with 14 bases between the two germline ends. The germline V gene encodes CDR1 SNHLY and CDR2 FYNNEI. DNA for the CDR3: TGTGCCCGTTGGATGGAGGGCACTGAAGCTTTCTTT. Translated: CARWMEGTEAFF.

This clonotype was observed at least ten times. This rearrangement joins TRBV12-3 or TRBV12-4 to TRBJ1-1, with 7 positions matching TRBD1. V dropped 5 bases and J dropped 5; count of bases not matched to a gene: 11. The CDR3 totals 15 residues. The CDR3 reads CASSPWTGPGTEAFF. CDR3 coding DNA: TGTGCCAGCAGTCCCTGGACAGGCCCGGGGACTGAAGCTTTCTTT.

This chain joins TRBV6-5 and TRBJ2-5; TRBD1 might be the D (5 bases). CDR1 and CDR2 (germline): MNHEY, SVGAGI. The V gene lost 0 bases and the J gene lost 1 base, with 9 bases spanning the gap. The CDR3 is made up of 15 amino acids. The CDR3 sequence is CASSYSLQGQETQYF. CDR3 in DNA: TGTGCCAGCAGTTACTCCCTTCAGGGCCAAGAGACCCAGTACTTC.

This clonotype was seen repeatedly, ten times or more. The genes are TRBV10-1 and TRBJ2-3, with 8 bases aligning to TRBD2. CDR3 length equals 15 residues. Trimming at V came to 5 bases and at J to 2 bases, leaving 6 bases not matched to a gene. The germline CDR1 and CDR2 sequences are WNHNN and SYGVQD (reference sequence). CDR3 nucleotide sequence: TGCGCCAGCAGTCCCAGCGGGAGACCCACAGATACGCAGTATTTT. Amino acids: CASSPSGRPTDTQYF.

In its sample, this clonotype was seen a few times. The rearrangement links TRBV30 to TRBJ2-3; 8 bases are shared with TRBD2. The J segment lost 5 bases and the V segment lost 0 bases, leaving 13 bases of the junction unmatched. The germline V gene encodes CDR1 GTSNPN and CDR2 SVGIG (reference sequence). The CDR3 extends over 17 amino acids. The CDR3 nucleotides read TGTGCCTGGAGTGTACTCGATCACGGGGGGGCAGAAGATACGCAGTATTTT. Its translation is CAWSVLDHGGAEDTQYF.

This clonotype was detected many times. One end of the junction is discordant with germline, which a read error may explain. J is TRBJ2-5 and V is TRBV20-1, with TRBD1 matching over 8 bases. This CDR3 is built from 16 residues. Germline CDR1 and CDR2: DFQATT and SNEGSKA (reference sequence). CDR3 sequence reads: CSAGTLGQDYQETQYF. The CDR3 nucleotides read TGCAGTGCTGGAACCTTGGGACAGGACTACCAAGAGACCCAATACTTC.

This clonotype has ten or more counts. DNA of the CDR3: TGTGCCAGCAGTGTGGGGGTTAACACTGAAGCTTTCTTT. It is translated as CASSVGVNTEAFF. The chain uses TRBV2 and TRBJ1-1; D may be TRBD1 (5 bases). Germline CDR1 SNHLY, CDR2 FYNNEI. CDR3 length equals 13 residues. V lost 4 bases to trimming and J lost 2 bases, with 8 bases between them.

A few counts support this clonotype. The V gene is TRBV10-3, the J gene TRBJ2-5, with 10 positions matching TRBD2. Trimming took 5 bases from V and 1 from J; bases not matched to a gene: 4. The CDR3 extends over 15 amino acids. Germline CDR1 reads ENHRY; CDR2 reads SYGVKD. The CDR3 DNA reads TGTGCCATCAGTACCAGACTAGCGGGCCAAGAGACCCAGTACTTC. It specifies CAISTRLAGQETQYF.

V usage is TRBV6-5 and J usage is TRBJ1-2; weak D call: TRBD1 (6 bases). The CDR3 sequence is 13 residues long. The V gene lost 2 bases and the J gene lost 8 bases, with 12 bases spanning the gap. The V gene's germline CDR1 is MNHEY and CDR2 SVGAGI. This CDR3 is CASSYRGQGGYTF. DNA for the CDR3: TGTGCCAGCAGTTACAGGGGACAAGGCGGCTACACCTTC.

This clonotype was counted ten times or more. The chain links TRBV6-5 to TRBJ2-3; 11 bases line up with TRBD2. The germline CDR1 and CDR2 sequences are MNHEY and SVGAGI. Unmatched junction bases numbered 9, after V lost 6 bases and J lost 7 bases. The length of the CDR3 is 15 residues. The CDR3 here is CASRPTSGAANTQYF. In nucleotides, the CDR3 is TGTGCCAGCAGGCCGACTAGCGGGGCTGCCAATACGCAGTATTTT.

The chain combines TRBV20-1 with TRBJ1-5, with a possible D match to TRBD1 (5 bases). Germline assignment: CDR1 DFQATT and CDR2 SNEGSKA (reference sequence). V lost 4 bases to trimming and J lost 9 bases, with 19 bases between them. This CDR3 comprises 14 residues. CDR3 residues: CSAMEGTGGSPQHF. As DNA, the CDR3 is TGCAGTGCTATGGAGGGAACAGGAGGATCGCCCCAGCATTTT.

The sample holds many counts of this clonotype. The rearrangement joins TRBV2 to TRBJ2-5, with D unclear. Trimming pared 1 base from V and 11 bases from J, leaving 11 bases between. The CDR3 is made up of 12 amino acids. CDR1 is SNHLY and CDR2 is FYNNEI in the germline V gene. The CDR3 bases are TGTGCCAGCAGTGAAGGGTGGGCAGTTCAGTACTTC. Amino acid sequence: CASSEGWAVQYF.

This clonotype was seen ten or more times. The gene calls are TRBV2 and TRBJ2-7; D possibly corresponds to TRBD1 (6 bases). This CDR3 comprises 13 residues. CDR1 is SNHLY, CDR2 FYNNEI, per germline. The V end lost 4 bases, the J end lost 2 bases, and 9 bases lay between the germline ends. CDR3: CASSGDNTYEQYF. For the CDR3, the DNA is TGTGCCAGCAGTGGGGACAACACCTACGAGCAGTACTTC.

The V call is TRBV11-2, the J call TRBJ2-5; 12 bases map to TRBD1. Germline V gene data show CDR1 as SGHAT and CDR2 as FQNNGV. The CDR3 is 17 amino acids. Trimming at V came to 2 bases and at J to 4 bases, leaving 8 bases not matched to a gene. CDR3 sequence: CASSLYRGQGAGETQYF. The CDR3 DNA follows: TGTGCCAGCAGCTTATATCGGGGACAGGGGGCTGGAGAGACCCAGTACTTC.

V is TRBV11-2 and J is TRBJ2-1, with 7 bases matching TRBD2. Per the germline V gene, CDR1 is SGHAT and CDR2 is FQNNGV. Trimming took 3 bases from V and 1 from J; bases not matched to a gene: 3. The CDR3 is 15 amino acids. The CDR3 DNA follows: TGTGCCAGCAGCTTTATCGGGGGGTCCTACAATGAGCAGTTCTTC. This codes for CASSFIGGSYNEQFF. The full variable domain, with the rest looked up from reference TRBV11-2 and TRBJ2-1, is EAGVAQSPRYKIIEKRQSVAFWCNPISGHATLYWYQQILGQGPKLLIQFQNNGVVDDSQLPKDRFSAERLKGVDSTLKIQPAKLEDSAVYLCASSFIGGSYNEQFFGPGTRLTVL.

This clonotype was observed a few times. The V call is TRBV10-3, the J call TRBJ2-2; 10 bases map to TRBD1. CDR1 is ENHRY and CDR2 is SYGVKD in the germline V gene. Trimming at V came to 2 bases and at J to 6 bases, leaving 6 bases not matched to a gene. This CDR3 is built from 16 residues. DNA of the CDR3: TGTGCCATCAGTGAGGGGACAGGGGATGTTGCCGGGGAGCTGTTTTTT. Translation gives CAISEGTGDVAGELFF.

This clonotype has a count of ten or more. The chain carries TRBV29-1 and TRBJ2-3; no definite D call. The V end lost 6 bases, the J end lost 4 bases, and 17 bases lay between the germline ends. CDR3 length equals 14 residues. The germline CDR1 and CDR2 sequences are SQVTM and ANQGSEA. The CDR3 spells CSVHPSELPDTQYF. For the CDR3, the DNA is TGCAGCGTCCACCCGAGCGAATTGCCAGATACGCAGTATTTT.

The chain combines TRBV2 with TRBJ2-7, with 8 bases aligning to TRBD2. J gave up 3 bases and V 0 bases, and 4 bases lay outside the gene matches. In germline, CDR1 is SNHLY, CDR2 FYNNEI. The CDR3 has 15 residues. CDR3 amino acids: CASSEAWGLGYEQYF. The CDR3 DNA reads as TGTGCCAGCAGTGAAGCGTGGGGACTAGGCTACGAGCAGTACTTC.

V gene TRBV7-6 combines with J gene TRBJ2-7, with D uncertain. The length of the CDR3 is 13 residues. Looked up from germline, CDR1 is SGHVS and CDR2 is FNYEAQ. V was cut by 2 bases and J by 2 bases, with 7 bases left in between. The CDR3: CASSLTPTYEQYF. The CDR3 bases are TGTGCCAGCAGCTTAACACCTACCTACGAGCAGTACTTC. The full variable domain, its missing parts supplied by reference TRBV7-6 and TRBJ2-7, is GAGVSQSPRYKVTKRGQDVALRCDPISGHVSLYWYRQALGQGPEFLTYFNYEAQQDKSGLPNDRFSAERPEGSISTLTIQRTEQRDSAMYRCASSLTPTYEQYFGPGTRLTVT.

The chain uses TRBV2 and TRBJ2-3; D might be TRBD1 or TRBD2, each matching 5 bases. This CDR3 is built from 15 residues. The ends were cut back, 3 bases at V and 3 bases at J, with 13 bases in the middle. Germline V CDR1 and CDR2: SNHLY, FYNNEI. For the CDR3, the DNA is TGTGCCAGCAGTGACCTGGGACGCCCGACAGATACGCAGTATTTT. This sequence encodes CASSDLGRPTDTQYF.

A few counts support this clonotype. The gene calls are TRBV6-6 and TRBJ2-6; D is unclear. This CDR3 has 10 residues. CDR1 is MNHNY, CDR2 SVGAGI, per germline (reference sequence). Between the trimmed V and J ends, which lost 7 bases and 6 bases, there was a span of 1 base. The CDR3 region is CASMANVLTF. The CDR3 DNA sequence: TGTGCCAGCATGGCCAACGTCCTGACTTTC.

This clonotype was seen ten or more times. V and J are TRBV10-3 and TRBJ2-5, with D perhaps given as TRBD1 or TRBD2 (5 bases each). V lost 10 bases and J lost 5, with 17 bases in between. The CDR3 has 13 amino acids. Germline V gene data show CDR1 as ENHRY and CDR2 as SYGVKD. This chain's CDR3 is CATLRDQEETQYF. In DNA, the CDR3 is TGTGCCACGCTCCGGGACCAAGAGGAGACCCAGTACTTC.

This clonotype was seen at least ten times. V usage is TRBV7-9 and J usage is TRBJ2-3; perhaps TRBD2 as D (5 bases). Germline V gene data show CDR1 as SEHNR and CDR2 as FQNEAQ (reference sequence). The CDR3 totals 15 residues. Trimming pared 5 bases from V and 5 bases from J, leaving 17 bases between. CDR3 amino acids: CASSQLGRIGDTQYF. The CDR3 region has the DNA TGTGCCAGCAGCCAACTAGGACGGATTGGAGATACGCAGTATTTT.

The rearrangement joins TRBV7-2 to TRBJ1-1, with D hard to call. V lost 0 bases and J lost 1, with 3 bases in between. The CDR3 consists of 13 residues. Germline assignment: CDR1 SGHTA and CDR2 FQGNSA. This chain's CDR3 is CASSLARNTEAFF. CDR3 bases: TGTGCCAGCAGCTTAGCTCGGAACACTGAAGCTTTCTTT. Full variable domain (outside the CDR3, taken from reference TRBV7-2 and TRBJ1-1): GAGVSQSPSNKVTEKGKDVELRCDPISGHTALYWYRQSLGQGLEFLIYFQGNSAPDKSGLPSDRFSAERTGGSVSTLTIQRTQQEDSAVYLCASSLARNTEAFFGQGTRLTVV.

This clonotype was observed many times. The chain recombines TRBV18 with TRBJ1-6; TRBD1 matches 8 bases. The V and J ends lost 3 bases and 0 bases, in that order; junction bases with no gene match: 7. This CDR3 is built from 18 residues. Germline V gives CDR1 KGHSH, CDR2 LQKENI. Here the CDR3 DNA reads TGTGCCAGCTCACCGACGGGACAGGCCAGCTCCTATAATTCACCCCTCCACTTT. It translates to CASSPTGQASSYNSPLHF.